The rows below give T cell receptor beta chains drawn from one sample of a study of blood T cells in healthy people across ages. TCRdb reprocessed the 5' RACE reads via MiXCR and lists one record per CDR3 protein. The sample yields about 900,000 distinct CDR3 sequences, 48% seen once. The specimen was blood. These receptors all stem from a young man in good health. CDR3s include the opening cysteine and the closing phenylalanine or tryptophan. Fields, in order: D gene, V gene, CDR3 length, clone size, J gene, CDR3 DNA, CDR3 protein. A D gene is named only where the DNA matches it firmly. Size values are once, few and many counts, or a class for expanded clones, and some rows have none.

d_call: .; v_call: TRBV2; cdr3_length: 13; clone_size: many; j_call: TRBJ2-3; cdr3_nt: TGTGCCAGCAGTCAGAACGTAGCAGATACGCAGTATTTT; cdr3_aa: CASSQNVADTQYF
d_call: .; v_call: TRBV9; cdr3_length: 14; clone_size: few; j_call: TRBJ2-1; cdr3_nt: TGTGCCAGCAGCGTAGGAACAGCCAGCCAGGAGCAGTTCTTC; cdr3_aa: CASSVGTASQEQFF
d_call: .; v_call: TRBV20-1; cdr3_length: 14; clone_size: .; j_call: TRBJ2-3; cdr3_nt: TGCAGTGCTAGAGAGGCTAGCATTGAAGATACGCAGTATTTT; cdr3_aa: CSAREASIEDTQYF
d_call: .; v_call: TRBV9; cdr3_length: 15; clone_size: .; j_call: TRBJ2-5; cdr3_nt: TGTGCCAGCAGCGTAGGGAGCCGCGAAGGAGAGACCCAGTACTTC; cdr3_aa: CASSVGSREGETQYF
d_call: TRBD1; v_call: TRBV5-1; cdr3_length: 14; clone_size: .; j_call: TRBJ1-4; cdr3_nt: TGCGCCAGCAGCTTGGGGGCAGGGGGCGATAAACTGTTTTTT; cdr3_aa: CASSLGAGGDKLFF
d_call: .; v_call: TRBV20-1; cdr3_length: 15; clone_size: few; j_call: TRBJ2-1; cdr3_nt: TGCAGTGCCCCCCTGGACAGCGTCTCCTACAATGAGCAGTTCTTC; cdr3_aa: CSAPLDSVSYNEQFF
d_call: TRBD2; v_call: TRBV27; cdr3_length: 15; clone_size: .; j_call: TRBJ2-3; cdr3_nt: TGTGCCAGCAGTTTAGGGCGGGGGAACACAGATACGCAGTATTTT; cdr3_aa: CASSLGRGNTDTQYF
d_call: .; v_call: TRBV29-1; cdr3_length: 13; clone_size: few; j_call: TRBJ2-2; cdr3_nt: TGCAGCGTGAGTGGGACGGCCACCGGGGAGCTGTTTTTT; cdr3_aa: CSVSGTATGELFF
d_call: .; v_call: TRBV11-2; cdr3_length: 15; clone_size: .; j_call: TRBJ1-1; cdr3_nt: TGTGCCAGCAGTCCAAACAGGGTGGGGAACACTGAAGCTTTCTTT; cdr3_aa: CASSPNRVGNTEAFF
d_call: .; v_call: TRBV7-2; cdr3_length: 14; clone_size: .; j_call: TRBJ2-7; cdr3_nt: TGTGCCAGCAGCGAGACAGGAACCTACAATGAGCAGTACTTC; cdr3_aa: CASSETGTYNEQYF
d_call: .; v_call: TRBV6-2/TRBV6-3; cdr3_length: 11; clone_size: few; j_call: TRBJ2-1; cdr3_nt: TGTGCCACCACAGGGCACAATGAGCAGTTCTTC; cdr3_aa: CATTGHNEQFF
d_call: .; v_call: TRBV2; cdr3_length: 13; clone_size: .; j_call: TRBJ2-3; cdr3_nt: TGTGCCAGCGGGATTTCTAGCACAGATACGCAGTATTTT; cdr3_aa: CASGISSTDTQYF
d_call: .; v_call: TRBV20-1; cdr3_length: 13; clone_size: few; j_call: TRBJ2-5; cdr3_nt: TGCAGTGCTACCGGGACACCCCAAGAGACCCAGTACTTC; cdr3_aa: CSATGTPQETQYF
d_call: .; v_call: TRBV4-2; cdr3_length: 13; clone_size: .; j_call: TRBJ1-4; cdr3_nt: TGTGCCAGCAGCCAGGCAACTAATGAAAAACTGTTTTTT; cdr3_aa: CASSQATNEKLFF
d_call: .; v_call: TRBV6-1; cdr3_length: 16; clone_size: .; j_call: TRBJ1-3; cdr3_nt: TGTGCCAGCAGTGAAGCGCTTGACAGGCTCCCCGGTACCATATATTTT; cdr3_aa: CASSEALDRLPGTIYF
d_call: TRBD1; v_call: TRBV11-2; cdr3_length: 15; clone_size: once; j_call: TRBJ2-7; cdr3_nt: TGTGCCAGCAGCTTAGAAGGGGGCATAGGCTACGAGCAGTACTTC; cdr3_aa: CASSLEGGIGYEQYF